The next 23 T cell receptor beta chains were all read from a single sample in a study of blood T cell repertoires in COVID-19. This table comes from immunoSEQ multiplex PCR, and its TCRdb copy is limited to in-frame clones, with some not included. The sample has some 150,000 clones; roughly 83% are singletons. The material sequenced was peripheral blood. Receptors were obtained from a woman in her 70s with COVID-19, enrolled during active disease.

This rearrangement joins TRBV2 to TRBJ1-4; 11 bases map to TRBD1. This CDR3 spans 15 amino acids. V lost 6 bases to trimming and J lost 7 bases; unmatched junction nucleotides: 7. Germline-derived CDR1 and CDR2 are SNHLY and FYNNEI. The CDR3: CASSGTGGRSEKLFF. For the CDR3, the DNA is TGTGCCAGCAGCGGGACAGGGGGTAGGAGTGAAAAACTGTTTTTT.

CDR3 protein: CASSDGDTSNQPQHF. The CDR3 nucleotides read TGTGCCAGCAGTGACGGGGACACTAGCAATCAGCCCCAGCATTTT. The genes are TRBV2 and TRBJ1-5, with D perhaps matching TRBD1 (6 bases). V dropped 3 bases and J dropped 0 bases, with 9 bases sitting between them. The length of the CDR3 is 15 residues. The V gene's germline CDR1 is SNHLY and CDR2 FYNNEI.

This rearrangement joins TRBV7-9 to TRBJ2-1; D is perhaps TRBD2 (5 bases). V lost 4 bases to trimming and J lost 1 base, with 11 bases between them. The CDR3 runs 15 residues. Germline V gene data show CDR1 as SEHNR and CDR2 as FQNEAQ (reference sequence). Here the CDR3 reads CASSSADSSYNEQFF. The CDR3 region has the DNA TGTGCCAGCAGCTCGGCGGACTCTTCCTACAATGAGCAGTTCTTC.

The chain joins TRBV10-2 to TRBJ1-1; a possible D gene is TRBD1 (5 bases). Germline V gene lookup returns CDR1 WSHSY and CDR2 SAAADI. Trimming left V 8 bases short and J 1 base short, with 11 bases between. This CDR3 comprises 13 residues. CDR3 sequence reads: CASRDRENTEAFF. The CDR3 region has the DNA TGCGCCAGCCGAGACAGAGAGAACACTGAAGCTTTCTTT.

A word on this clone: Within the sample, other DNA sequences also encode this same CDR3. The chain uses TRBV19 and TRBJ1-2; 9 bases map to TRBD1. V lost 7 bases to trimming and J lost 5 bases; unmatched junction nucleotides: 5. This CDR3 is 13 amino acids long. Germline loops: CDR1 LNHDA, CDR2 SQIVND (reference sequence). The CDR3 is CASTPTGGYGYTF. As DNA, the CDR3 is TGTGCCAGTACACCGACAGGGGGATATGGCTACACCTTC.

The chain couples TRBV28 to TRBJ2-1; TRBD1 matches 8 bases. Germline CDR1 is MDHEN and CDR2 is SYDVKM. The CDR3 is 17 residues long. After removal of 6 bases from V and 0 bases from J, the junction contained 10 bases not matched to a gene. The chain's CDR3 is CASRSGQGSISYNEQFF. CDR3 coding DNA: TGTGCCAGCAGATCAGGACAGGGCTCTATCTCCTACAATGAGCAGTTCTTC.

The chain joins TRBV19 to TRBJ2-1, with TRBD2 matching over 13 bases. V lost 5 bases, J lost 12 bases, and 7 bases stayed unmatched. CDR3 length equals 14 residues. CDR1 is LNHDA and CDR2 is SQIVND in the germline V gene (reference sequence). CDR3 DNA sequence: TGTGCCAGTAGTCCGGCACTAGCGGGGGGGCCGCAGTTCTTC. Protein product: CASSPALAGGPQFF.

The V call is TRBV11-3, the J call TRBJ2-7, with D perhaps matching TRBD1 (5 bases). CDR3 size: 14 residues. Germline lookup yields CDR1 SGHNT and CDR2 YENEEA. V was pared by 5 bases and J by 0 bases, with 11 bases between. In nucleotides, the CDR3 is TGTGCCAGCAGCGTTGACAGCCACTCCTACGAGCAGTACTTC. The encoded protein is CASSVDSHSYEQYF.

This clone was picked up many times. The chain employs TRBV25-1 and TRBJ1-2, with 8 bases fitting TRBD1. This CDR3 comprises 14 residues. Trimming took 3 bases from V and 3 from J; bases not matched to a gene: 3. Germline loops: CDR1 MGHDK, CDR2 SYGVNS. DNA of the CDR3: TGTGCCAGCAGTGAGGGACAGGCTGACTATGGCTACACCTTC. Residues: CASSEGQADYGYTF.

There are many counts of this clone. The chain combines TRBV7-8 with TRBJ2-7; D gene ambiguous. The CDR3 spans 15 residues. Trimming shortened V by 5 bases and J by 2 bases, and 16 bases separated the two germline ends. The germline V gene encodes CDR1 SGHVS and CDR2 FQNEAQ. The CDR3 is CASSPLDSRPYEQYF. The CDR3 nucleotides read TGTGCCAGCAGCCCCCTCGACTCCCGACCCTACGAGCAGTACTTC.

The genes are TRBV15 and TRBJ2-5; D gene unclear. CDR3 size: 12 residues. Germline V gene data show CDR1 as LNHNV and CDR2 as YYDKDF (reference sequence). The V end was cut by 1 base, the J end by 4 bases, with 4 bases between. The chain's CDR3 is CATSRGRETQYF. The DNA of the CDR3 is TGTGCCACCAGCAGAGGTCGAGAGACCCAGTACTTC.

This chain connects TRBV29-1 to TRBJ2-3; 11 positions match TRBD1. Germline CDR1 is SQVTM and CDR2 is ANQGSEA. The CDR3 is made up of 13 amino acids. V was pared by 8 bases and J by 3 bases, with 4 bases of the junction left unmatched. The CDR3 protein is CSHGQGATDTQYF. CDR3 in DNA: TGCAGCCATGGACAGGGGGCAACAGATACGCAGTATTTT.

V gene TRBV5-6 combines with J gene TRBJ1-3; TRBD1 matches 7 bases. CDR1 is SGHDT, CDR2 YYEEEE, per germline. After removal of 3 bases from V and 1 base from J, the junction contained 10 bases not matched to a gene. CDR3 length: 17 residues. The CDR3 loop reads CASSSWGTAFSGNTIYF. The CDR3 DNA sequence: TGTGCCAGCAGCTCCTGGGGGACAGCCTTTTCTGGAAACACCATATATTTT.

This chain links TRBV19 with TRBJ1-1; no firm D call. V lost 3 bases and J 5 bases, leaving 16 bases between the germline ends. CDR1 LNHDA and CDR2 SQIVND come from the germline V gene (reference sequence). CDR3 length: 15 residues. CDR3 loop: CASSISSGLRTEAFF. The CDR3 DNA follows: TGTGCCAGTAGTATTTCCTCTGGCTTGCGGACTGAAGCTTTCTTT.

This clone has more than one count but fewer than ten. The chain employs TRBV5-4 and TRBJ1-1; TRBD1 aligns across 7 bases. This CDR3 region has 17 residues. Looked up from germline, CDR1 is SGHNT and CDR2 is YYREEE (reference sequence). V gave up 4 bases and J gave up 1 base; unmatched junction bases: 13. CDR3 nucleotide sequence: TGTGCCAGCAGCACCGGAGGGGGCTTGGGGGCGAACACTGAAGCTTTCTTT. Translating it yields CASSTGGGLGANTEAFF.

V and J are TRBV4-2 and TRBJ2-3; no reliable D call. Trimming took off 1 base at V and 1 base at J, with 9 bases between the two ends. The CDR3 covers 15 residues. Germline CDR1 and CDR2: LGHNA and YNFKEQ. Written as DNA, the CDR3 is TGTGCCAGCAGCCAAGGGCGGAGTGGCACAGATACGCAGTATTTT. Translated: CASSQGRSGTDTQYF.

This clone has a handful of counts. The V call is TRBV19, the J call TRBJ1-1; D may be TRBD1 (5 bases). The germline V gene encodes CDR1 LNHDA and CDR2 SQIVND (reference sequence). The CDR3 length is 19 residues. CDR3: CVLLGQYKINFQMNTEAFF. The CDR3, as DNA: TGTGTCCTTTTGGGGCAGTACAAGATAAACTTCCAGATGAACACTGAAGCTTTCTTT.

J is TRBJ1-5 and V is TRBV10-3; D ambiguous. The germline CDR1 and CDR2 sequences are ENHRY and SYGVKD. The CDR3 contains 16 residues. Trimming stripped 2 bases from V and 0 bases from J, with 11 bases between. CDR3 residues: CAISEHEGSSNQPQHF. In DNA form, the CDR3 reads TGTGCCATCAGTGAGCACGAAGGGAGTAGCAATCAGCCCCAGCATTTT.

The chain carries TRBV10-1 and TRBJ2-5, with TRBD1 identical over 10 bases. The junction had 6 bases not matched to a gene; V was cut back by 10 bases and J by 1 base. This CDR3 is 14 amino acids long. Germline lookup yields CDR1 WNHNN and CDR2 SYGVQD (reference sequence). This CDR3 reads CAKRTGGCQETQYF. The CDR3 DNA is TGCGCCAAGCGGACAGGGGGGTGCCAAGAGACCCAGTACTTC.

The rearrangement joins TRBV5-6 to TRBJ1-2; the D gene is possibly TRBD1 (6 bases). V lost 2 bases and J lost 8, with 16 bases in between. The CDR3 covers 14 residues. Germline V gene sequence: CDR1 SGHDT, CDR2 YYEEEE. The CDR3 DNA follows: TGTGCCAGCAGCTTCCAGGGGAAGATTGGGGGCTACACCTTC. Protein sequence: CASSFQGKIGGYTF. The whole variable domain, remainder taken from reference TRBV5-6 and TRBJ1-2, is DAGVTQSPTHLIKTRGQQVTLRCSPKSGHDTVSWYQQALGQGPQFIFQYYEEEERQRGNFPDRFSGHQFPNYSSELNVNALLLGDSALYLCASSFQGKIGGYTFGSGTRLTVV.

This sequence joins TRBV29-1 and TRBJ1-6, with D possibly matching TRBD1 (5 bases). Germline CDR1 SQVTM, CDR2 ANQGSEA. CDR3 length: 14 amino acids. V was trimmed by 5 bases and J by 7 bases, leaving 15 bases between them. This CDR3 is CSVSNSGGNSPLHF. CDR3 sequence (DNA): TGCAGCGTTAGTAACAGTGGGGGGAATTCACCCCTCCACTTT.

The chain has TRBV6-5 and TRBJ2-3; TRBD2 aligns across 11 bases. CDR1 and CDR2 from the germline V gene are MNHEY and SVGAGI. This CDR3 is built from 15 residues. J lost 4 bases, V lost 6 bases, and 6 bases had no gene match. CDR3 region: CASRVAGGRADTQYF. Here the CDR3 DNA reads TGTGCCAGCAGGGTAGCGGGGGGGAGGGCAGATACGCAGTATTTT.

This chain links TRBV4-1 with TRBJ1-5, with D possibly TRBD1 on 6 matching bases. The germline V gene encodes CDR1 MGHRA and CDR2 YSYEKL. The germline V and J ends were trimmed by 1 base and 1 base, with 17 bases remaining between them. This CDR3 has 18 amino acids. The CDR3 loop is CASSQGSLRGGSNQPQHF. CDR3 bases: TGCGCCAGCAGCCAAGGATCCCTCAGGGGAGGGAGCAATCAGCCCCAGCATTTT.